The sequence of this T cell receptor beta chain was determined in a study of cytomegalovirus exposure and HLA in healthy donors. Primers for the PCR totalled 60 Vbeta and 13 Jbeta. The protocol was immunoSEQ multiplex PCR, while the TCRdb copy is restricted to in-frame clones and leaves out a portion. The sample has some 110,000 clones, roughly 72% seen once. Germline lookup yields CDR1 SGHDT and CDR2 YYEEEE. The CDR3 is made up of 15 amino acids. The V gene end was trimmed by 2 bases and the J gene end by 9 bases; junction bases not matched to a gene: 7. This chain joins TRBV5-6 and TRBJ2-1; 11 bases fit TRBD2. The specimen was PBMCs. The receptor's source is a woman between 50 and 59 years old in good health and CMV-seropositive. CDR3 loop: CASSFLAGGYLEQFF. The CDR3 bases are TGTGCCAGCAGCTTCTTAGCGGGGGGGTATCTTGAGCAGTTCTTC.